Following are 31 T cell receptor beta chains from one sample sequenced in a study of kidney transplant recipient with SARS-CoV-2 infection. TCRdb passed the reads through MiXCR, listing each CDR3 protein once. Altogether about 240,000 distinct CDR3 sequences are present, around 26% being singletons, with the ten largest covering 6% to 8.5%. The source material was a blood sample, sampled at baseline and on day 111 from a kidney transplant recipient. The receptor set was obtained from a young adult male patient who had COVID-19 and was a kidney transplant recipient. A subset of T cells may come from the graft donor.

A note on this clonotype: This may be a read error: a much more frequent sequence differs by one nucleotide. This sequence joins TRBV4-1 and TRBJ1-3; D not certain. CDR1 and CDR2 from the germline V gene are MGHRA and YSYEKL. The V gene lost 6 bases and the J gene lost 2 bases, with 14 bases spanning the gap. CDR3 length: 15 amino acids. Written as DNA, the CDR3 is TGCGCCAGCAGAATTTTTTTGGCCGCTGGAAACACCATATATTTT. It translates to CASRIFLAAGNTIYF.

With respect to this clonotype: A much more abundant neighbour one base away suggests this may be a read error. CDR3 sequence (DNA): TGTGCCAGCAGCCGCAAGGGGTACGAGCAGTACTTC. Amino acid sequence: CASSRKGYEQYF. The genes are TRBV6-5 and TRBJ2-4, with D perhaps TRBD1 (5 bases). The closer fit of TRBJ2-7 to the DNA end suggests the J call may be wrong. The length of the CDR3 is 12 residues. The germline V gene encodes CDR1 MNHEY and CDR2 SVGAGI.

Note on this clonotype: One base away lies a much larger clone, so this may be a sequencing read error. The chain couples TRBV2 to TRBJ1-4; tentatively, D is TRBD1 (5 bases). Germline assignment: CDR1 SNHLY and CDR2 FYNNEI. The CDR3 is 14 amino acids. V lost 10 bases, J lost 7 bases, and 19 bases lay in between. The CDR3 nucleotides are TGTGCCAACAACGACCCAGCGGGACCTGAAAAACTGTTTTTT. This encodes CANNDPAGPEKLFF.

This clonotype has ten or more counts. The rearrangement joins TRBV5-8 to TRBJ1-3; TRBD1 is a possible D gene (5 bases). Trimming left V 3 bases short and J 9 bases short, with 16 bases between. Per the germline V gene, CDR1 is SGHTS and CDR2 is YDEGEE. The CDR3 length is 14 residues. The CDR3 region has the DNA TGTGCCAGCAGCTCCCGGGGCAGGAAGGGCACCATATATTTT. Protein product: CASSSRGRKGTIYF.

This clonotype was counted many times. V gene TRBV3-1 combines with J gene TRBJ2-2; the D is unclear. The CDR3 is made up of 18 amino acids. Germline-derived CDR1 and CDR2 are LGHDT and YNNKEL (reference sequence). With 5 bases removed from V and 5 bases from J, the gap between germline ends came to 24 bases. As DNA, the CDR3 is TGTGCCAGCAGCGGTTTTCCTCCCATTTCAGGCTTGACCGGGGAGCTGTTTTTT. As protein: CASSGFPPISGLTGELFF.

This clonotype has ten or more counts. This chain joins TRBV7-2 and TRBJ1-2; D remains ambiguous. Germline-derived CDR1 and CDR2 are SGHTA and FQGNSA. V lost 4 bases and J 4 bases, leaving 22 bases between the germline ends. This CDR3 comprises 17 residues. The CDR3 DNA follows: TGTGCCAGCAGCTGGGATAGCAGAGACGGAAAGACCTATGGCTACACCTTC. Encoded protein: CASSWDSRDGKTYGYTF.

This clonotype was counted ten times or more. The gene calls are TRBV12-5 and TRBJ2-5; 11 bases are a match to TRBD2. The CDR3 extends over 16 amino acids. Germline V CDR1 and CDR2: LGHNT, FRNRAP. Losses at the gene ends were 2 bases for V and 7 bases for J; bases not matched to a gene: 9. CDR3 loop: CASGLSGTSGIGTQYF. CDR3 bases: TGTGCTAGTGGTTTGAGTGGGACTAGCGGAATCGGGACCCAGTACTTC.

This clonotype has ten or more counts. The chain links TRBV5-4 to TRBJ1-6; 10 nucleotides agree with TRBD1. V was pared by 4 bases and J by 7 bases, with 5 bases of the junction left unmatched. The germline CDR1 and CDR2 sequences are SGHNT and YYREEE (reference sequence). The CDR3 has 15 amino acids. The CDR3 is CASSPGQGTNSPLHF. The CDR3 nucleotides are TGTGCCAGCAGCCCGGGACAGGGGACGAATTCACCCCTCCACTTT.

This clonotype appeared many times. The chain recombines TRBV7-6 with TRBJ2-2; unclear D gene. The germline CDR1 and CDR2 sequences are SGHVS and FNYEAQ. Trimming left V 6 bases short and J 0 bases short, with 5 bases between. The CDR3 spans 13 residues. The CDR3 coding sequence is TGTGCCAGCAGGGTAACGAACACCGGGGAGCTGTTTTTT. This translates into CASRVTNTGELFF.

This clonotype appeared many times. This chain links TRBV28 with TRBJ2-3; D is possibly TRBD2 (6 bases). Germline-derived CDR1 and CDR2 are MDHEN and SYDVKM. This CDR3 spans 12 amino acids. The V gene lost 7 bases and the J gene lost 10 bases, with 15 bases spanning the gap. The CDR3 spells CASKTREPSQYF. Written as DNA, the CDR3 is TGTGCCAGCAAAACTCGGGAGCCCTCGCAGTATTTT.

This clonotype was counted only a few times. This chain joins TRBV11-2 and TRBJ2-5; TRBD2 is a possible D gene (6 bases). Germline CDR1 is SGHAT and CDR2 is FQNNGV. The length of the CDR3 is 13 residues. V was shortened by 5 bases and J by 5 bases, with 12 bases between the two germline ends. CDR3 sequence (DNA): TGTGCCAGCAGCCCGACTAGACGGGAGACCCAGTACTTC. This encodes CASSPTRRETQYF.

A word on this clonotype: This may come from a read error, since a much larger clone is one base off. The rearrangement joins TRBV5-1 to TRBJ2-3, with 8 bases that match TRBD1. The DNA end lines up better with TRBJ2-5; the J call may be wrong. Germline CDR1 is SGHRS and CDR2 is YFSETQ. The CDR3 has 15 residues. The CDR3 loop is CASSSLETGEGTQYF. In DNA, the CDR3 is TGCGCCAGCAGCTCCCTAGAGACAGGGGAAGGGACCCAGTACTTC.

To note about this clonotype: A single base separates this from a much larger clone, so it may be a read error. This chain links TRBV7-8 with TRBJ1-2; unclear D gene. Germline assignment: CDR1 SGHVS and CDR2 FQNEAQ. CDR3 length: 17 residues. CDR3 nucleotides: TGTGCCAGCGGCTTCCGGCAGTTTACCCGAAAGACCTATGGCTACACCTTC. Translated: CASGFRQFTRKTYGYTF.

In regard to this clonotype: Being one base from a much bigger clone, this may be a read error. The chain couples TRBV6-5 to TRBJ1-2; 10 positions agree with TRBD1. Germline values: CDR1 MNHEY, CDR2 SVGAGI. The CDR3 is 16 residues long. Germline trimming cut 0 bases from V and 9 bases from J; bases unmatched to any gene: 10. The CDR3 reads CASSYSAVTGGNSYTF. CDR3 in DNA: TGTGCCAGCAGTTACTCCGCCGTGACAGGGGGCAACAGCTACACCTTC.

This clonotype was seen at least ten times. The chain has TRBV5-7 and TRBJ1-1; D not resolved. TRBV5-7 is an ORF, and what it does is uncertain. The CDR3 runs 12 residues. Trimming left V 2 bases short and J 4 bases short, with 6 bases between. In DNA, the CDR3 is TGTGCCAGCAGCTTTCCCCCCACTGAAGCTTTCTTT. The encoded protein is CASSFPPTEAFF.

This clonotype was observed at least ten times. The chain combines TRBV20-1 with TRBJ1-5; no clear D gene. This CDR3 is built from 14 residues. The V and J ends lost 0 bases and 7 bases respectively, with 13 bases between them. CDR1 is DFQATT, CDR2 SNEGSKA, per germline (reference sequence). The CDR3 loop is CSARDPMVRQPQHF. CDR3 sequence (DNA): TGCAGTGCTAGAGATCCTATGGTACGCCAGCCCCAGCATTTT.

Ten or more counts support this clonotype. The gene calls are TRBV6-5 and TRBJ1-6; a weak D match, TRBD1 (6 bases). This CDR3 is built from 14 residues. CDR1 and CDR2 from the germline V gene are MNHEY and SVGAGI. V dropped 5 bases and J dropped 9 bases, with 14 bases sitting between them. The CDR3 DNA reads TGTGCCAGCAGTCAAGACAGGAGTAGTTCACCCCTCCACTTT. Amino acids: CASSQDRSSSPLHF.

This clonotype was counted a few times. This chain links TRBV14 with TRBJ2-4; D gene ambiguous. CDR1 and CDR2 (germline): SGHDN, FVKESK. V was trimmed by 3 bases and J by 7 bases, leaving 13 bases between them. The CDR3 has 14 residues. The CDR3 DNA reads TGTGCCAGCAGCCACAGGAGAATAGGGAACATTCAGTACTTC. It yields the protein CASSHRRIGNIQYF.

As regards this clonotype: A single base separates this from a much larger clone, so it may be a read error. The CDR3 sequence is CASSGRTSGRDGQYF. CDR3 coding DNA: TGTGCCAGCAGTGGTAGGACTAGCGGGAGAGACGGGCAGTACTTC. The chain joins TRBV2 to TRBJ2-7; 13 bases line up with TRBD2. J was trimmed by 9 bases and V by 4 bases; bases with no gene match: 9. The germline V gene encodes CDR1 SNHLY and CDR2 FYNNEI. The CDR3 has 15 residues.

On this clonotype itself: Since a much larger clone is just one base distant, this may be a read error. The conserved final phenylalanine or tryptophan is absent from the CDR3, which likely points to a read error. The J gene is TRBJ1-1, the V gene TRBV6-2 or TRBV6-3; D remains ambiguous. CDR3 length equals 15 residues. Germline assignment: CDR1 MNHEY and CDR2 SVGEGT. V shed 5 bases and J shed 0 bases, with 13 bases lying between them. CDR3 region: CASSDGVIMNTEAFL. CDR3 nucleotides: TGTGCCAGCAGTGACGGGGTAATTATGAACACTGAAGCTTTCCTT.

V usage is TRBV19 and J usage is TRBJ2-3, with 7 bases identical to TRBD1. J was trimmed by 4 bases and V by 11 bases; bases with no gene match: 15. The CDR3 is 15 residues long. In germline, CDR1 is LNHDA, CDR2 SQIVND (reference sequence). For the CDR3, the DNA is TGTGCCGTAAATCCTACAGGGGCTCTCGCAGATACGCAGTATTTT. Translation gives CAVNPTGALADTQYF.

This clonotype was seen at least ten times. The chain employs TRBV2 and TRBJ1-2; 7 positions match TRBD1. CDR1 is SNHLY, CDR2 FYNNEI, per germline. V gave up 4 bases and J gave up 5 bases; unmatched junction bases: 22. CDR3 size: 19 residues. In DNA form, the CDR3 reads TGTGCCAGCAGTGGAGGGGGACCGGGACAGCCCCTGAAGGGGTATGGCTACACCTTC. Translation gives CASSGGGPGQPLKGYGYTF. The full variable domain, in which reference TRBV2 and TRBJ1-2 provide the parts outside the CDR3, is EPEVTQTPSHQVTQMGQEVILRCVPISNHLYFYWYRQILGQKVEFLVSFYNNEISEKSEIFDDQFSVERPDGSNFTLKIRSTKLEDSAMYFCASSGGGPGQPLKGYGYTFGSGTRLTVV.

On this clonotype: A read error is possible here, since a much larger clone lies one base away. V usage is TRBV6-5 and J usage is TRBJ2-3, with D perhaps being TRBD1 or TRBD2 (5 bases each). Germline assignment: CDR1 MNHEY and CDR2 SVGAGI. There are 16 residues in the CDR3. DNA for the CDR3: TGTGCCGGCAGTCTGTGGTCCGGGACCACCACAGATACGCAGTATTTT. Residues: CAGSLWSGTTTDTQYF.

Ten or more counts support this clonotype. V usage is TRBV24-1 and J usage is TRBJ1-2, with TRBD1 as a possible D gene (5 bases). Between the trimmed V and J ends, which lost 4 bases and 3 bases, there was a span of 11 bases. The CDR3 sequence is 14 residues long. CDR1 is KGHDR, CDR2 SFDVKD, per germline. CDR3 in amino acids: CATSEQDRDYGYTF. The CDR3 DNA reads as TGTGCCACCAGTGAACAGGACCGAGACTATGGCTACACCTTC.

This clonotype was recorded at least ten times. The chain uses TRBV24-1 and TRBJ1-2, with D unclear. Looked up from germline, CDR1 is KGHDR and CDR2 is SFDVKD. The CDR3 is made up of 17 amino acids. Trimming removed 6 bases at V and 4 bases at J, with 23 bases between. CDR3 region: CATSRSVSTRKTYGYTF. The CDR3 DNA reads as TGTGCCACCAGTCGTTCCGTTAGTACCAGAAAGACCTATGGCTACACCTTC.

At least ten counts were recorded for this clonotype. The V call is TRBV5-4, the J call TRBJ2-2, with D unclear. Deletions cut 7 bases from V and 4 bases from J, with 11 bases between. The CDR3 loop spans 13 amino acids. Germline values: CDR1 SGHNT, CDR2 YYREEE (reference sequence). Written as DNA, the CDR3 is TGTGCCAGCGGGAAGAGGAGCACCGGGGAGCTGTTTTTT. It encodes CASGKRSTGELFF.

This clonotype was counted between two and nine times. One base away lies a much larger clone, so this may be a sequencing read error. The CDR3 nucleotides read TGTGCCGGCAGTCCTACGGGGAGGTATGGCTACACCTTC. Amino acid sequence: CAGSPTGRYGYTF. The genes are TRBV28 and TRBJ1-2; D uncertain. The CDR3 has 13 residues. Germline V gene lookup returns CDR1 MDHEN and CDR2 SYDVKM.

This clonotype was picked up many times. V gene TRBV6-5 combines with J gene TRBJ2-1; the match to TRBD2 covers 14 bases. The length of the CDR3 is 16 residues. CDR1 is MNHEY and CDR2 is SVGAGI in the germline V gene. V dropped 5 bases and J dropped 4; count of bases not matched to a gene: 4. The CDR3 DNA reads TGTGCCAGCAGTCAACGACTAGCGGGAGGGTACAATGAGCAGTTCTTC. As protein: CASSQRLAGGYNEQFF.

This clonotype was counted at least ten times. V usage is TRBV19 and J usage is TRBJ2-7; D possibly corresponds to TRBD2 (6 bases). Trimming cost V 4 bases and J 2 bases, with 18 bases left between them. This CDR3 has 16 amino acids. Germline-derived CDR1 and CDR2 are LNHDA and SQIVND (reference sequence). Here the CDR3 reads CASSTQVRGGPYEQYF. CDR3 DNA: TGTGCCAGTAGTACCCAGGTCCGGGGAGGTCCCTACGAGCAGTACTTC.

Concerning this clonotype: It differs at one base from a far larger clone, so likely a read error. The CDR3 loop reads CASSSGQNTGKLFF. CDR3 coding DNA: TGTGCCAGCAGTTCGGGCCAAAACACCGGGAAGCTGTTTTTT. J is TRBJ2-2 and V is TRBV6-5, with D perhaps matching TRBD2 (5 bases). This CDR3 has 14 amino acids. Per the germline V gene, CDR1 is MNHEY and CDR2 is SVGAGI.

This clonotype was detected a few times. V and J are TRBV29-1 and TRBJ2-3; D is possibly TRBD1 (7 bases). With 4 bases removed from V and 2 bases from J, the gap between germline ends came to 16 bases. This CDR3 comprises 15 residues. Germline V gene sequence: CDR1 SQVTM, CDR2 ANQGSEA. CDR3 coding DNA: TGCAGCGTTGGGGGCGGGGACAGTATCACAGATACGCAGTATTTT. As protein: CSVGGGDSITDTQYF.